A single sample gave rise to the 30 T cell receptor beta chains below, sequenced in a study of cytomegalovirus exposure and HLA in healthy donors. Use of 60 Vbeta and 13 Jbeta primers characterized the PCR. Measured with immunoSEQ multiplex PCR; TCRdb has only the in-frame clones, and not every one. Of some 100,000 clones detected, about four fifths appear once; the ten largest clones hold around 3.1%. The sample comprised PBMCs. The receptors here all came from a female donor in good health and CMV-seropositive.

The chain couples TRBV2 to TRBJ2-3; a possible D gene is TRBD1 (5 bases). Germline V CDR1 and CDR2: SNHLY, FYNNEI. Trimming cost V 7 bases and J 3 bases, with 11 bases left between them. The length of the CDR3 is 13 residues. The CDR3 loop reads CASISRVTDTQYF. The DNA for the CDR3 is TGTGCCAGCATTTCCAGGGTAACAGATACGCAGTATTTT.

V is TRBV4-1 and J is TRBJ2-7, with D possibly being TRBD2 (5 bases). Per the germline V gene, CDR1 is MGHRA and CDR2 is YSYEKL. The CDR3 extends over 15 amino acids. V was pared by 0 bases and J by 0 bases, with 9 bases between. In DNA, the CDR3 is TGCGCCAGCAGCCAAGAAGCGGTCCTCTCCTACGAGCAGTACTTC. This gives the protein CASSQEAVLSYEQYF.

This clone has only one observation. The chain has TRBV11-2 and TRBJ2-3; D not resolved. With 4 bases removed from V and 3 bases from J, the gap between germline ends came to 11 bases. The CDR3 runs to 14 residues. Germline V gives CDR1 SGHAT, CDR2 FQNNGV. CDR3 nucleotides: TGTGCCAGCAGCTCCCGCACGAGAACAGATACGCAGTATTTT. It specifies CASSSRTRTDTQYF.

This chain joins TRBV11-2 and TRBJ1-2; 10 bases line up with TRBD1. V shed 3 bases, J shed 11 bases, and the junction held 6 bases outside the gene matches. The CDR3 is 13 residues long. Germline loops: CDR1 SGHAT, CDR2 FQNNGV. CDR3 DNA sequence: TGTGCCAGCAGCTTGGGGACAGGGGAGGGATACACCTTC. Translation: CASSLGTGEGYTF.

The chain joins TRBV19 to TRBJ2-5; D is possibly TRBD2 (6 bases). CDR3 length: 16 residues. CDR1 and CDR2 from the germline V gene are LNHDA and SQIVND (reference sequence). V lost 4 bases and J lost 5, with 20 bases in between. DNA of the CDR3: TGTGCCAGTAGTACCCGCTCTAGCGTCCCCAGGGAGACCCAGTACTTC. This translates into CASSTRSSVPRETQYF.

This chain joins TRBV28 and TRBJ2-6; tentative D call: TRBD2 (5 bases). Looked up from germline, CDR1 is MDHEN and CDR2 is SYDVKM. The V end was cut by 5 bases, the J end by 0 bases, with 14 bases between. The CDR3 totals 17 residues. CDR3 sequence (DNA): TGTGCCAGCAGTCCCGGGATAAGACGCTCTGGGGCCAACGTCCTGACTTTC. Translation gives CASSPGIRRSGANVLTF.

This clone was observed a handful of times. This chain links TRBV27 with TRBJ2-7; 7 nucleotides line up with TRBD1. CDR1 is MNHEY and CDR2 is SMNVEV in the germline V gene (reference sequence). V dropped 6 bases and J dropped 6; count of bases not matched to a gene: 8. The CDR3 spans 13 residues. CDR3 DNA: TGTGCCAGCAGCCTGACAGGGACGGGCGAGCAGTACTTC. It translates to CASSLTGTGEQYF.

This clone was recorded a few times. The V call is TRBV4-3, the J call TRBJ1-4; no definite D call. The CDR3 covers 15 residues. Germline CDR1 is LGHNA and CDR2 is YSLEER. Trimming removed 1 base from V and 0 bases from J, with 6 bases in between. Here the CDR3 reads CASSQAQATNEKLFF. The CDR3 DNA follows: TGCGCCAGCAGCCAAGCACAAGCAACTAATGAAAAACTGTTTTTT.

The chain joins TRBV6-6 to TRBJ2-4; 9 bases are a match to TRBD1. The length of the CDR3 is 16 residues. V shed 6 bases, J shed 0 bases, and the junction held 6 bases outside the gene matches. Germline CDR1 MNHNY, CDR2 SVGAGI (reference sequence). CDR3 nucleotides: TGTGCCAGCAGCGCGACAGGGGGGATAGCCAAAAACATTCAGTACTTC. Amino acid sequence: CASSATGGIAKNIQYF.

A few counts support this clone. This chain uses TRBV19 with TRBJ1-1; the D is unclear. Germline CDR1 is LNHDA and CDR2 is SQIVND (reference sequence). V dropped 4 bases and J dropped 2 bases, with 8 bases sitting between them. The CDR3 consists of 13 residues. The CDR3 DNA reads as TGTGCCAGTAGTACTACAGTAAACACTGAAGCTTTCTTT. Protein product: CASSTTVNTEAFF.

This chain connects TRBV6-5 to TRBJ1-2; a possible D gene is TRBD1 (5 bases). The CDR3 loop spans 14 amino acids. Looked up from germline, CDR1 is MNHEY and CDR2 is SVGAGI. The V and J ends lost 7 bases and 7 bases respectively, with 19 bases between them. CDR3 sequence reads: CASTKTGRAGGYTF. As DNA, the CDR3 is TGTGCCAGCACCAAGACTGGCAGGGCTGGTGGCTACACCTTC.

CDR3 in DNA: TGTGCCAGCAGCATGTTGACTAGCGGGGGATACTACAATGAGCAGTTCTTC. This translates into CASSMLTSGGYYNEQFF. The rearrangement uses TRBV13 and TRBJ2-1; TRBD2 matches 12 bases. CDR1 and CDR2 (germline): PRHDT, FYEKMQ (reference sequence). V gave up 5 bases and J gave up 3 bases; unmatched junction bases: 8. The CDR3 is 17 residues long.

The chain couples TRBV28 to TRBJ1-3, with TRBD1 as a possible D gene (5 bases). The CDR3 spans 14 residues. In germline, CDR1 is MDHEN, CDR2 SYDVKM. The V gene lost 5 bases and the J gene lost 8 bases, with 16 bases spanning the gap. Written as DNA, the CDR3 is TGTGCCAGCAGTACCCCGGGGAGGGGAGACACCATATATTTT. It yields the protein CASSTPGRGDTIYF. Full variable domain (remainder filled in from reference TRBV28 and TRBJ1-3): DVKVTQSSRYLVKRTGEKVFLECVQDMDHENMFWYRQDPGLGLRLIYFSYDVKMKEKGDIPEGYSVSREKKERFSLILESASTNQTSMYLCASSTPGRGDTIYFGEGSWLTVV.

For the CDR3, the DNA is TGCGCCAGCAGCCTGGGGAGGGAAGGAAACACCATATATTTT. Amino acids: CASSLGREGNTIYF. The chain joins TRBV5-1 to TRBJ1-3; D remains unclear. The V end was cut by 4 bases, the J end by 4 bases, with 12 bases between. The V gene's germline CDR1 is SGHRS and CDR2 YFSETQ. This CDR3 comprises 14 residues.

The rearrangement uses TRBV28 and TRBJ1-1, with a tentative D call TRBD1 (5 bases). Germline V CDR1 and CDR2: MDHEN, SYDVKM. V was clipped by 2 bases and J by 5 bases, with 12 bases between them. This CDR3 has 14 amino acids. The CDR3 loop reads CASSLTGVKTEAFF. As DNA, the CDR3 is TGTGCCAGCAGTTTAACAGGAGTAAAGACTGAAGCTTTCTTT.

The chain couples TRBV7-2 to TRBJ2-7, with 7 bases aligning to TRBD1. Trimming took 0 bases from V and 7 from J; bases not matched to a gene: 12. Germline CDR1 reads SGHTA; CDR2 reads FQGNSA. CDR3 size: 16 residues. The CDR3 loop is CASSLAGGRAKREQYF. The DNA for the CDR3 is TGTGCCAGCAGCTTAGCAGGGGGCAGGGCGAAAAGGGAGCAGTACTTC. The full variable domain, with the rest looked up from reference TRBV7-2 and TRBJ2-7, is GAGVSQSPSNKVTEKGKDVELRCDPISGHTALYWYRQSLGQGLEFLIYFQGNSAPDKSGLPSDRFSAERTGGSVSTLTIQRTQQEDSAVYLCASSLAGGRAKREQYFGPGTRLTVT.

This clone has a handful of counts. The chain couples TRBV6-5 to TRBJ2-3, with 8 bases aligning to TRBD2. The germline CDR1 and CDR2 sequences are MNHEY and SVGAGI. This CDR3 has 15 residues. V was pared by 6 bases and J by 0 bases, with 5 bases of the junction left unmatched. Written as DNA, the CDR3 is TGTGCCAGCAGCACCAGCGGGAGAAGCACAGATACGCAGTATTTT. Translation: CASSTSGRSTDTQYF.

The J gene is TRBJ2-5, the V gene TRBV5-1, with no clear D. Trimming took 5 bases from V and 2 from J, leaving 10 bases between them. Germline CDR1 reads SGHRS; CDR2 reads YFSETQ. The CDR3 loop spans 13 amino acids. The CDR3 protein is CASSSGSQETQYF. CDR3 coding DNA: TGCGCCAGCAGTTCAGGATCTCAAGAGACCCAGTACTTC. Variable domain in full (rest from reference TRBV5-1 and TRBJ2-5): KAGVTQTPRYLIKTRGQQVTLSCSPISGHRSVSWYQQTPGQGLQFLFEYFSETQRNKGNFPGRFSGRQFSNSRSEMNVSTLELGDSALYLCASSSGSQETQYFGPGTRLLVL.

CDR3 in DNA: TGTGCCTGGAGGGGGACAGGGGCCGCAAACTCACCCCTCCACTTT. Translating gives CAWRGTGAANSPLHF. V and J are TRBV30 and TRBJ1-6; 10 bases agree with TRBD1. Germline assignment: CDR1 GTSNPN and CDR2 SVGIG (reference sequence). J lost 10 bases, V lost 3 bases, and 9 bases had no gene match. This CDR3 contains 15 residues.

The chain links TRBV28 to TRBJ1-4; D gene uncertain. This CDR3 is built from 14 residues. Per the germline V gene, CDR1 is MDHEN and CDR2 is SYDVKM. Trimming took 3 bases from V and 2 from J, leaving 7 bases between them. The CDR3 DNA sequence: TGTGCCAGCAGTTTCCCGCAGACTAATGAAAAACTGTTTTTT. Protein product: CASSFPQTNEKLFF.

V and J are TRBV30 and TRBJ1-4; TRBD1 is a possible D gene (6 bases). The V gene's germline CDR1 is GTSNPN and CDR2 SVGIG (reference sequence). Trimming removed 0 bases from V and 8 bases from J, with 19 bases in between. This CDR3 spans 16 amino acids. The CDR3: CAWSVGIVTRGEKLFF. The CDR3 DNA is TGTGCCTGGAGTGTAGGAATAGTGACAAGGGGGGAAAAACTGTTTTTT.

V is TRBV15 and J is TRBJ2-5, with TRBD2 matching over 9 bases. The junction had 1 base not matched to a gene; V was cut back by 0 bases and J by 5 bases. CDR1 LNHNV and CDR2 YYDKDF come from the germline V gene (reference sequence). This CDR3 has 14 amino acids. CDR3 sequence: CATSRDLAGETQYF. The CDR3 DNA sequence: TGTGCCACCAGCAGAGATCTAGCGGGGGAGACCCAGTACTTC.

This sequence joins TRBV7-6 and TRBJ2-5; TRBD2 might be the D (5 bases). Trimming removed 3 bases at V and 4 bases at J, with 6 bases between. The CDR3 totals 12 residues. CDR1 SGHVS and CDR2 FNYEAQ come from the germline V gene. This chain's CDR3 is CASSFEGETQYF. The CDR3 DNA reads TGTGCCAGCAGCTTCGAGGGAGAGACCCAGTACTTC.

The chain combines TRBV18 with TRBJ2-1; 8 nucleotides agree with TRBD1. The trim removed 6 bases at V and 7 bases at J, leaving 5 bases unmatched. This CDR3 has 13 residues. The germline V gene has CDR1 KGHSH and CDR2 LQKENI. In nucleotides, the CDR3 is TGTGCCAGCTCTCCGACAGGGGAAAATGAGCAGTTCTTC. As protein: CASSPTGENEQFF. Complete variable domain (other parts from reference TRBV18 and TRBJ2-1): NAGVMQNPRHLVRRRGQEARLRCSPMKGHSHVYWYRQLPEEGLKFMVYLQKENIIDESGMPKERFSAEFPKEGPSILRIQQVVRGDSAAYFCASSPTGENEQFFGPGTRLTVL.

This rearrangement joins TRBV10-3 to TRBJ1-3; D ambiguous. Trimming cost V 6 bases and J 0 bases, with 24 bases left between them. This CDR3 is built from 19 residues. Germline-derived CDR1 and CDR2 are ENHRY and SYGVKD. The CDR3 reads CAISKITPGRLSSGNTIYF. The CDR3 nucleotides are TGTGCCATCAGCAAAATTACCCCCGGCAGGCTCAGCTCTGGAAACACCATATATTTT.

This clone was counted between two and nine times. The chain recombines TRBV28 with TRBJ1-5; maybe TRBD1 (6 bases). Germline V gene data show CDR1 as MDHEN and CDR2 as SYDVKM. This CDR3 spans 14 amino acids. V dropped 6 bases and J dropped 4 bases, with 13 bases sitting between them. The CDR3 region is CASRPGVLNQPQHF. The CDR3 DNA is TGTGCCAGCAGACCAGGGGTGCTGAATCAGCCCCAGCATTTT.

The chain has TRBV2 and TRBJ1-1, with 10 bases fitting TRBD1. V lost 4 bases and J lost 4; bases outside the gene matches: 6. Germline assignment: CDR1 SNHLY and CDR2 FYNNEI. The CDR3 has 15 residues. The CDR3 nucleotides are TGTGCCAGCAGTGTACGGGGACAGGGGATCACTGAAGCTTTCTTT. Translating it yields CASSVRGQGITEAFF.

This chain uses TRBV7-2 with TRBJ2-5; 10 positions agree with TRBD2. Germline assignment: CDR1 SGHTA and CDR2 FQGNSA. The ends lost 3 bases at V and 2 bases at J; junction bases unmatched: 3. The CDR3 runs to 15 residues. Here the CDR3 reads CASSFQRGGQETQYF. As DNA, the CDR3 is TGTGCCAGCAGCTTTCAGCGGGGGGGACAAGAGACCCAGTACTTC.

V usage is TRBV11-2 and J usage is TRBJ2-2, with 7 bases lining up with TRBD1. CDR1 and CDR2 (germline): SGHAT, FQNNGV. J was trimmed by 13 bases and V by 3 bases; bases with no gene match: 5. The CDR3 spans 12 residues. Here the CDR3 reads CASSFNRGGLFF. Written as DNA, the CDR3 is TGTGCCAGCAGCTTTAACAGGGGTGGGCTGTTTTTT.

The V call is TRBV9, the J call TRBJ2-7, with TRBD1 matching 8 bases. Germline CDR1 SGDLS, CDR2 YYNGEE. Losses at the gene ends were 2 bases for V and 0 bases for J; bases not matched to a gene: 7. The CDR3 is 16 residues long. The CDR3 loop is CASSVAGGSSSYEQYF. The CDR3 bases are TGTGCCAGCAGCGTGGCAGGGGGCTCGAGCTCCTACGAGCAGTACTTC.